This T cell receptor (beta chain) originates from a study of shared clonotypes between healthy human individuals. Study-wide findings and caveats: Donor scarcity curtailed the genetic and exposure-history diversity represented herein.

Comment on this clone: Its antigen remains unknown.

An even split of each subset's genomic DNA across several immunoSEQ plates was performed. Tens of thousands of T cell genomes, or approximately 300 ng DNA, went into replicate PCRs of unsorted PBMC. The protocol was immunoSEQ multiplex PCR, while the TCRdb copy is restricted to in-frame clones and leaves out a portion. The repertoire holds about half a million clones, with approximately 79% as singletons. V lost 0 bases, J lost 8 bases, and 6 bases stayed unmatched. The CDR3 loop spans 14 amino acids. Germline CDR1 reads LGHNA; CDR2 reads YSLEER. Each sample came from a Caucasian adult donor living in Nashville, Tennessee.

This TCR was recovered from a woman aged 35 to 49 in good health. Some clones in this sample may be carry-over from other donors' samples. The gene calls are TRBV4-3 and TRBJ1-1; 7 bases are shared with TRBD1. Material: PBMCs. CDR3 residues: CASSQDNYRGEAFF. CDR3 nucleotide sequence: TGCGCCAGCAGCCAAGACAACTACAGGGGAGAAGCTTTCTTT.